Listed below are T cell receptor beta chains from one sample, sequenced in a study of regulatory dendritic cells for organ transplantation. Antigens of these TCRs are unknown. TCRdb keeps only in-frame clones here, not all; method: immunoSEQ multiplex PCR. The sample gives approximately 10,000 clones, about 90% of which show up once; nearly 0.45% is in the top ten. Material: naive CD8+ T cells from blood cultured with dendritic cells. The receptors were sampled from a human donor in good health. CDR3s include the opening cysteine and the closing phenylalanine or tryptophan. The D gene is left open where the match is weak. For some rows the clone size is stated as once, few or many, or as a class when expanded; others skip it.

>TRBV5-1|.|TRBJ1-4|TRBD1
CASSSDRRNEKLFF
TGCGCCAGCAGCTCGGACAGGAGGAATGAAAAACTGTTTTTT
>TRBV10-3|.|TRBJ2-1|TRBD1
CAISELGQGTFSDEQFF
TGTGCCATCAGTGAGCTGGGACAGGGGACCTTTAGCGATGAGCAGTTCTTC
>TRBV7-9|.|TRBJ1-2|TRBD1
CASNTGTDRYGYTF
TGTGCCAGCAATACCGGGACAGACCGCTATGGCTACACCTTC
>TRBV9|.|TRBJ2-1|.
CASSSTGTKYYNEQFF
TGTGCCAGCAGCTCGACCGGGACAAAGTACTACAATGAGCAGTTCTTC
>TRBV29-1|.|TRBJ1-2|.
CSVVASGGYTF
TGCAGCGTTGTAGCGAGCGGTGGCTACACCTTC
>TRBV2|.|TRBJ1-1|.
CAIPPVGGGDTEAFF
TGTGCCATCCCGCCCGTGGGCGGGGGGGACACTGAAGCTTTCTTT
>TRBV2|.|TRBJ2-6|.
CARDSQSSGANVLTF
TGTGCCAGGGACAGCCAAAGCTCTGGGGCCAACGTCCTGACTTTC
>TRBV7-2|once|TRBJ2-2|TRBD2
CARSGLYTGELFF
TGTGCCAGATCGGGACTATACACCGGGGAGCTGTTTTTT
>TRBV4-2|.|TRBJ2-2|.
CASSQEVVGRHTGELFF
TGTGCCAGCAGCCAAGAGGTCGTGGGCCGGCACACCGGGGAGCTGTTTTTT
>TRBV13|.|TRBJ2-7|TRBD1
CASSTERDRDYEQYF
TGTGCCAGCAGCACGGAACGGGACAGGGACTACGAGCAGTACTTC
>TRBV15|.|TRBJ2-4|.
CATSRDGGRRAKNIQYF
TGTGCCACCAGCAGAGATGGGGGGAGAAGAGCCAAAAACATTCAGTACTTC
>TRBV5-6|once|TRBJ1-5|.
CASSSDGSQPQHF
TGTGCCAGCAGCTCGGACGGCAGTCAGCCCCAGCATTTT
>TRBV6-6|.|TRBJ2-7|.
CASTGTLPSHEQYF
TGTGCCAGCACTGGGACACTTCCCTCCCACGAGCAGTACTTC
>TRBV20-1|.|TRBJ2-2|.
CSGMGTGELFF
TGCAGTGGGATGGGGACCGGGGAGCTGTTTTTT
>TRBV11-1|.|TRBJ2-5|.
CASSLLSETQYF
TGTGCCAGCAGCTTGTTATCAGAGACCCAGTACTTC
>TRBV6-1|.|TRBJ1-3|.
CASRPQSSGNTIYF
TGTGCCAGCCGTCCACAGTCCTCTGGAAACACCATATATTTT
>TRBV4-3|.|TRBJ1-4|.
CASSTEQGLGTNEKLFF
TGCGCCAGCAGCACAGAGCAGGGTCTGGGGACTAATGAAAAACTGTTTTTT
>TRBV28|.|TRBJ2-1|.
CASSFASTAGEQFF
TGTGCCAGCAGTTTCGCCAGTACAGCGGGTGAGCAGTTCTTC
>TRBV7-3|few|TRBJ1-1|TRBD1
CASSLNRGTEAFF
TGTGCCAGCAGCTTAAACAGGGGGACTGAAGCTTTCTTT
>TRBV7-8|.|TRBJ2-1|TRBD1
CASSLGQGALKQFF
TGTGCCAGCAGCTTAGGGCAGGGGGCCCTCAAGCAGTTCTTC
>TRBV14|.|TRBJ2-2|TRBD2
CASSQEFWRELPGELFF
TGTGCCAGCAGCCAAGAATTCTGGCGGGAGCTGCCCGGGGAGCTGTTTTTT
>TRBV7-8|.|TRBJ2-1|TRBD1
CASSLGTGAGNEQFF
TGTGCCAGCAGCTTGGGGACAGGGGCTGGCAATGAGCAGTTCTTC
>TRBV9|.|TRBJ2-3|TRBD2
CASSVEGLAGGMGTQYF
TGTGCCAGCAGCGTAGAGGGGCTAGCGGGAGGAATGGGTACGCAGTATTTT
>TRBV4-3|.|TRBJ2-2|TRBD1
CASSQRLGQGKAGELFF
TGCGCCAGCAGCCAAAGGCTCGGACAGGGGAAAGCCGGGGAGCTGTTTTTT
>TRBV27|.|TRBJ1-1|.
CASSPGFLTEAFF
TGTGCCAGCAGTCCGGGATTTTTAACTGAAGCTTTCTTT
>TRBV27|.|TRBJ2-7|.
CASSLSGYEQYF
TGTGCCAGCAGTTTATCCGGGTACGAGCAGTACTTC
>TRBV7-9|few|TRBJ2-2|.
CASSLGSTGELFF
TGTGCCAGCAGCTTAGGTAGCACCGGGGAGCTGTTTTTT
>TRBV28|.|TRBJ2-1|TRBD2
CASRTGLADSSYNEQFF
TGTGCCAGCAGAACGGGACTAGCGGACAGCTCCTACAATGAGCAGTTCTTC
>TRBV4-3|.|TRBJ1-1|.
CASSLFIGGTEAFF
TGCGCCAGCAGCCTGTTTATCGGGGGAACTGAAGCTTTCTTT
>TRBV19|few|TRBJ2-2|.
CASSTRDTNTGELFF
TGTGCCAGTAGTACCCGGGACACTAACACCGGGGAGCTGTTTTTT
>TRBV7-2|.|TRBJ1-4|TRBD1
CASSHRTGVNEKLFF
TGTGCCAGCAGCCACCGGACAGGGGTTAATGAAAAACTGTTTTTT
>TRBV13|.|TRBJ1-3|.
CASSLYTMNSGNTIYF
TGTGCCAGCAGCTTGTACACCATGAACTCTGGAAACACCATATATTTT
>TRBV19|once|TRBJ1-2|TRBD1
CASSMQDRGLDNYGYTF
TGTGCCAGTAGTATGCAGGACAGGGGGCTGGACAACTATGGCTACACCTTC
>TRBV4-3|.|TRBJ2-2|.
CASSQDLGGELFF
TGCGCCAGCAGCCAAGATCTCGGCGGGGAGCTGTTTTTT
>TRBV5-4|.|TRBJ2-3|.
CASSFSEDTQYF
TGTGCCAGCAGCTTCTCCGAGGATACGCAGTATTTT
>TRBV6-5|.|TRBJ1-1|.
CASSYPENTEAFF
TGTGCCAGCAGTTACCCGGAGAACACTGAAGCTTTCTTT
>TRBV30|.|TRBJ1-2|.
CAWSAQRWTF
TGTGCCTGGAGTGCACAACGGTGGACCTTC